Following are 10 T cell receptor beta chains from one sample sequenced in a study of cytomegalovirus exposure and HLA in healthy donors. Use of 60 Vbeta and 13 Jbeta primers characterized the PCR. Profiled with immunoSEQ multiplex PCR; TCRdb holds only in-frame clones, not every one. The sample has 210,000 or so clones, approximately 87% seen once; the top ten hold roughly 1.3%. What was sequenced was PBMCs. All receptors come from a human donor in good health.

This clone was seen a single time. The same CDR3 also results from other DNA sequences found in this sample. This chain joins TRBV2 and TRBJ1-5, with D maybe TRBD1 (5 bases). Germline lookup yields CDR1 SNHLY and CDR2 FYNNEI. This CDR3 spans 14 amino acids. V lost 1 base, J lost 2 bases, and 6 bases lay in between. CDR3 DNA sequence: TGTGCCAGCAGTGAAGGGGGCGGCAATCAGCCCCAGCATTTT. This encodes CASSEGGGNQPQHF. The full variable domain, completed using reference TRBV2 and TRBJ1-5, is EPEVTQTPSHQVTQMGQEVILRCVPISNHLYFYWYRQILGQKVEFLVSFYNNEISEKSEIFDDQFSVERPDGSNFTLKIRSTKLEDSAMYFCASSEGGGNQPQHFGDGTRLSIL.

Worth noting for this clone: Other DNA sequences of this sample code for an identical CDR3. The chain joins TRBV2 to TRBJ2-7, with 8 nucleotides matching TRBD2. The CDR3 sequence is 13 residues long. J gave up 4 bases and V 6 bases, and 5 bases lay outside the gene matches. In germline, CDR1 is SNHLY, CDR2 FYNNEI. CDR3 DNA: TGTGCCAGCAGAACCAGCGGGAGTTACGAGCAGTACTTC. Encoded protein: CASRTSGSYEQYF.

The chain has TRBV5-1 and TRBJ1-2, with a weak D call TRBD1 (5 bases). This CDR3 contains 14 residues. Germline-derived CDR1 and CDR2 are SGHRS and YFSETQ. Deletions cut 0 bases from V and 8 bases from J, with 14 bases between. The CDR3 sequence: CASSLAPRAEGYTF. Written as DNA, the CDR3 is TGCGCCAGCAGCTTGGCGCCCAGGGCGGAAGGCTACACCTTC.

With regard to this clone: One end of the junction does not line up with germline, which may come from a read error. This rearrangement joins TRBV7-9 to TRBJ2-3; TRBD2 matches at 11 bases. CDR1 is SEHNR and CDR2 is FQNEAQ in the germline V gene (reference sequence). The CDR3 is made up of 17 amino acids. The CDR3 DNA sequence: TGTTCCAGCAGCTTATTGACTAGCGGGGACGGGTCAGATACGCAGTATTTT. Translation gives CSSSLLTSGDGSDTQYF.

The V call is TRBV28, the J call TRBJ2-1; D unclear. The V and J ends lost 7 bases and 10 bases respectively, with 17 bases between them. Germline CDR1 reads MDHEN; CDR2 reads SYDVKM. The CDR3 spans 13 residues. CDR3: CASTSLRAAEQFF. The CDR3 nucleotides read TGTGCCAGCACGTCGTTACGCGCCGCCGAGCAGTTCTTC.

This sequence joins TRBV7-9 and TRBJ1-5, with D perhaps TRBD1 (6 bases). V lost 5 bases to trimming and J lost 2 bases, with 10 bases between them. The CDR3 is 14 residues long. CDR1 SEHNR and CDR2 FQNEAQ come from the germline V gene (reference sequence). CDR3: CASSPRTGNQPQHF. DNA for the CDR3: TGTGCCAGCAGCCCAAGGACAGGCAATCAGCCCCAGCATTTT.

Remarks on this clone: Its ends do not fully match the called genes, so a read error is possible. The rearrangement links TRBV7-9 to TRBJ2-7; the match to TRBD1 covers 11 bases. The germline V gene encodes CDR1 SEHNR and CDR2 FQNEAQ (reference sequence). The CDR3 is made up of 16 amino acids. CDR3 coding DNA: TGTTCCAGCAGCTTATACTCGGGACAGGGGGCCTACGAGCAGTACTTC. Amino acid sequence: CSSSLYSGQGAYEQYF.

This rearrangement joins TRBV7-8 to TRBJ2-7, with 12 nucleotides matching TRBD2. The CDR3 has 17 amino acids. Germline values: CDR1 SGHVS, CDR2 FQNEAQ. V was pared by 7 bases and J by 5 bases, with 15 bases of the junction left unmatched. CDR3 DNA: TGTGCCAGCACCCTCTGGGTGGATCTAGCGGGGGGGAACGAGCAGTACTTC. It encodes CASTLWVDLAGGNEQYF.

The CDR3 coding sequence is TGTGCCAGCAGCGTAGGAGGACTAGCGGGAGGGGAGCTGTTTTTT. Its protein is CASSVGGLAGGELFF. The J gene is TRBJ2-2, the V gene TRBV9, with 12 bases that match TRBD2. V lost 0 bases to trimming and J lost 8 bases; unmatched junction nucleotides: 2. The CDR3 spans 15 residues. Germline CDR1 and CDR2: SGDLS and YYNGEE.

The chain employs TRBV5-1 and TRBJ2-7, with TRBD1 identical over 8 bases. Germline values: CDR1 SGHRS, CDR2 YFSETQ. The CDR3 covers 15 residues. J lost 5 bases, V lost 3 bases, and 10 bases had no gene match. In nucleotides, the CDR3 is TGCGCCAGCAGCTCCGGACCGGGACAGGTGAACGAGCAGTACTTC. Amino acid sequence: CASSSGPGQVNEQYF.